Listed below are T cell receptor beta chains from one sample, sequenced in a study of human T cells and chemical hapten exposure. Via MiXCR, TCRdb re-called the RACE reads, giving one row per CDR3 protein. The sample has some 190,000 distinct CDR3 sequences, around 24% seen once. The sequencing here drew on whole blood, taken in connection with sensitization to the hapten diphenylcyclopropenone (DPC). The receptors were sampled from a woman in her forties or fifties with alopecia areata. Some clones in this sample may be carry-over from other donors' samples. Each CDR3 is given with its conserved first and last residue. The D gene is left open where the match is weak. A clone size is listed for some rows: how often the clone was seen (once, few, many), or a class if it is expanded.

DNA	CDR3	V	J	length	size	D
TGTGCCAGCAGTGATCTAAGGCGGAGCAATCAGCCCCAGCATTTT	CASSDLRRSNQPQHF	TRBV2	TRBJ1-5	15	few	-
TGCAGTGCTAGAATTAGGTGGCAGGGCCCGCGCGATGAGCAGTTCTTC	CSARIRWQGPRDEQFF	TRBV20-1	TRBJ2-1	16	-	-
TGTGCCAGCAGTTTAGCCGCTTCGAGGGGGGAGCAGTTCTTC	CASSLAASRGEQFF	TRBV6-2/TRBV6-3	TRBJ2-1	14	-	-
TGCGCCAGCAGCTTGGCGGGAGACAACACTGAAGCTTTCTTT	CASSLAGDNTEAFF	TRBV5-1	TRBJ1-1	14	few	-
TGTGCCAGCAGTGCTCGGGAGGCTGGAAACACCATATATTTT	CASSAREAGNTIYF	TRBV6-1	TRBJ1-3	14	-	-
TGTGCCAGCAGCCTTAGCGGGAGAGGGTGGAATGAGCAGTTCTTC	CASSLSGRGWNEQFF	TRBV7-8	TRBJ2-1	15	few	TRBD2
TGTGCCACCATACCCAGGGGGCGAAGTCATCAGCCCCAGCATTTT	CATIPRGRSHQPQHF	TRBV24-1	TRBJ1-5	15	few	TRBD1
TGTGCCAGCAGTGAATCCTGGACAGAGAATTCACCCCTCCACTTT	CASSESWTENSPLHF	TRBV2	TRBJ1-6	15	few	-
TGTGCCAGCAGCCCCCCTGGAGGGACTAGCGGGAGGAGGCATGAGCAGTTCTTC	CASSPPGGTSGRRHEQFF	TRBV7-8	TRBJ2-1	18	few	TRBD2
TGCAGTGCTAGAGTTTACGGAGCCCCAAAAAACTTAGAGACCCAGTACTTC	CSARVYGAPKNLETQYF	TRBV20-1	TRBJ2-5	17	many	-
TGCAGCGTTGGGCCTCAACCCATGTTAAGGTCCGAGCAGTACTTC	CSVGPQPMLRSEQYF	TRBV29-1	TRBJ2-7	15	few	-
TGCAGTGCTAGTCAGGTTGTGAGCAATCAGCCCCAGCATTTT	CSASQVVSNQPQHF	TRBV20-1	TRBJ1-5	14	-	-
TGCGCCAGCAGCTGGACAGGGCACCCTCAGTACTTC	CASSWTGHPQYF	TRBV5-1	TRBJ2-7	12	-	TRBD1
TGTGCCAGCAGCTTAGGTTTTGAAGAGACCCAGTACTTC	CASSLGFEETQYF	TRBV7-2	TRBJ2-5	13	few	-
TGTGCCAGCAGCTTAGTCTCCGTAGCGGGAGCCGGTGAGCAGTTCTTC	CASSLVSVAGAGEQFF	TRBV11-3	TRBJ2-1	16	-	TRBD2
TGTGCCAGCAGTGAAGTGCGGGGTGGCACTGAAGCTTTCTTT	CASSEVRGGTEAFF	TRBV2	TRBJ1-1	14	few	-
TGTGCCACCAGGCTTCTCGGGGGGGGCGAGGAAGCTTTCTTT	CATRLLGGGEEAFF	TRBV15	TRBJ1-1	14	few	-
TGCAGCGTTGATGGAGCGGGAGAGAGCGAGCAGTACTTC	CSVDGAGESEQYF	TRBV29-1	TRBJ2-7	13	-	TRBD2
TGTGCCAGCAGCTTCGACACCGGGGAGCTGTTTTTT	CASSFDTGELFF	TRBV5-6	TRBJ2-2	12	few	-
TGTGCCAGCAGCCTGACGGGAGCCACCGGGGAGCTGTTTTTT	CASSLTGATGELFF	TRBV7-9	TRBJ2-2	14	-	-
TGCAGTGCTAGAGTGGAGGGGGCCGCCGAGCCGTTC	CSARVEGAAEPF	TRBV20-1	TRBJ1-2	12	few	TRBD1
TGTGCCAGCTCAAAGTCCGGGACGGACCTAAACTATGGCTACACCTTC	CASSKSGTDLNYGYTF	TRBV18	TRBJ1-2	16	few	-
TGTGCCAGCAGCTCCCTGGGGCGGAACACAGATACGCAGTATTTT	CASSSLGRNTDTQYF	TRBV7-8	TRBJ2-3	15	once	-
TGTGCCAGCAGCCATCCGAGTATGGCGGGAGAGAGCTACAATGAGCAGTTCTTC	CASSHPSMAGESYNEQFF	TRBV7-9	TRBJ2-1	18	many	TRBD2
TGCAGTGCTACTCCAGCAGGGGTTAGGGGCTACGAGCAGTACTTC	CSATPAGVRGYEQYF	TRBV20-1	TRBJ2-7	15	-	-
TGTGCCAGTACAACCGGGACTAGTAGCACAGATACGCAGTATTTT	CASTTGTSSTDTQYF	TRBV7-9	TRBJ2-3	15	few	TRBD2
TGTGCCAGCAGTTTGGCTGCTGAAAAACTGTTTTTT	CASSLAAEKLFF	TRBV12-3/TRBV12-4	TRBJ1-4	12	-	-
TGTGCCAGCAGTCATGACAGTTACACTGAAGCTTTCTTT	CASSHDSYTEAFF	TRBV12-3/TRBV12-4	TRBJ1-1	13	few	-
TGTGCCAGCAGCCGGGACAGAATCACCGGGGAGCTGTTTTTT	CASSRDRITGELFF	TRBV6-2/TRBV6-3	TRBJ2-2	14	-	TRBD1
TGTGCCAGCAGCCAAGATCAAGGGATACGCAATCAGCCCCAGCATTTT	CASSQDQGIRNQPQHF	TRBV4-2	TRBJ1-5	16	many	-
TGTGCCAGCTCCGGGACAGGGGTCGGGGAGCAGTACTTC	CASSGTGVGEQYF	TRBV12-3/TRBV12-4	TRBJ2-7	13	once	TRBD1
TGTGCCAGCAGCTTAGGGGGACAGACTAATGAAAAACTGTTTTTT	CASSLGGQTNEKLFF	TRBV7-2	TRBJ1-4	15	once	TRBD1
TGTGCCAGCAGCCCACGGGGTTTGGTATCCATGAACACTGAAGCTTTCTTT	CASSPRGLVSMNTEAFF	TRBV2	TRBJ1-1	17	few	-
TGCAGTGCTAGCAGGAGCGATTACGAGCAGTACTTC	CSASRSDYEQYF	TRBV20-1	TRBJ2-7	12	-	-
TGCGCCAGCAGCGGCGGGACTAGCGGTTACACAGATACGCAGTATTTT	CASSGGTSGYTDTQYF	TRBV5-1	TRBJ2-3	16	-	TRBD2
TGTGCCAGCAGCCGTCCTGGCGAAAACATTCAGTACTTC	CASSRPGENIQYF	TRBV7-9	TRBJ2-4	13	-	-
TGTGCCAGCAGCTTGGGTAATAGCTTTGGTGCTGAGCAGTTCTTC	CASSLGNSFGAEQFF	TRBV7-8	TRBJ2-1	15	-	-
TGTGCCAGCAGCTTGAGCGGTCCCGCAGATACGCAGTATTTT	CASSLSGPADTQYF	TRBV5-6	TRBJ2-3	14	-	-
TGTGCCAGCAGCTTAAGGGGGAGGGCCGGTGGGGAGCAGTTCTTC	CASSLRGRAGGEQFF	TRBV7-3	TRBJ2-1	15	-	TRBD2
TGTGCCAGCAGTTTAAGGGAAGCTCGTGGGAATGAGCAGTTCTTC	CASSLREARGNEQFF	TRBV12-3/TRBV12-4	TRBJ2-1	15	-	-
TGCAGTGCTACATACAATGAGCAGTTCTTC	CSATYNEQFF	TRBV20-1	TRBJ2-1	10	-	-
TGCGCCAGCAGCTTGGCGGCAGCCTTTGGGGCCAACGTCCTGACTTTC	CASSLAAAFGANVLTF	TRBV5-1	TRBJ2-6	16	few	-